Sequencing of this T cell receptor (beta chain) was carried out in a study of blood T cell repertoires in COVID-19. About the study: Sites in the United States, Italy and Spain provided acute and convalescent COVID-19 samples. Sources were T cells, B-cell-depleted T cells, or PBMCs; the material itself was cDNA or gDNA.

In the authors' workflow: Nucleated cell counts were estimated from reference gene primer amplification. The data were produced by immunoSEQ multiplex PCR, yet TCRdb's version contains in-frame clones alone and is incomplete. D and trimming were read from the DNA, whereas the V and J calls and clone size are those reported in that table. The data show a few hundred thousand clones, around 84% seen once. CDR1 is SNHLY and CDR2 is FYNNEI in the germline V gene. CDR3 length: 14 residues. The germline V and J ends were trimmed by 1 base and 2 bases, with 6 bases remaining between them. The gene calls are TRBV2 and TRBJ1-5; no definite D call. This clonotype originated in a man in his sixties with acute or convalescent COVID-19. The material sequenced was peripheral blood. DNA for the CDR3: TGTGCCAGCAGTGAAGGTTATGGCAATCAGCCCCAGCATTTT. It codes for CASSEGYGNQPQHF. The whole variable domain, remainder taken from reference TRBV2 and TRBJ1-5, is EPEVTQTPSHQVTQMGQEVILRCVPISNHLYFYWYRQILGQKVEFLVSFYNNEISEKSEIFDDQFSVERPDGSNFTLKIRSTKLEDSAMYFCASSEGYGNQPQHFGDGTRLSIL.